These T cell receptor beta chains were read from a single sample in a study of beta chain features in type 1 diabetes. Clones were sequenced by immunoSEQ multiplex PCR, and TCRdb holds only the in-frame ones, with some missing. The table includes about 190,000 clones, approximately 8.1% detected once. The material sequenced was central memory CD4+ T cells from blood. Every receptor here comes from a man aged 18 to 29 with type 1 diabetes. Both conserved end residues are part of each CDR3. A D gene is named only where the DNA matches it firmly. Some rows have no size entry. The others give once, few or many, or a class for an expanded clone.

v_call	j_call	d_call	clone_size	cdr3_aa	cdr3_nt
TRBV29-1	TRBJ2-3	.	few	CSAAQGTDTQYF	TGCAGCGCCGCGCAGGGCACAGATACGCAGTATTTT
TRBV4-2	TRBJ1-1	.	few	CASSQDQYGVTEAFF	TGTGCCAGCAGCCAAGATCAGTACGGGGTGACTGAAGCTTTCTTT
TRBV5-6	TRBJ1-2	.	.	CASSAGGPTEGYGYTF	TGTGCCAGCAGCGCGGGTGGACCCACCGAGGGATATGGCTACACCTTC
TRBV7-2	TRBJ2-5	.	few	CASSSPGVETQYF	TGTGCCAGCAGCTCACCAGGGGTAGAGACCCAGTACTTC
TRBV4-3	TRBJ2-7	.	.	CASSQERAGSSYEQYF	TGCGCCAGCAGCCAAGAGAGGGCGGGGAGCTCCTACGAGCAGTACTTC
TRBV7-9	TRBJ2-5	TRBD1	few	CASSRGQTQETQYF	TGTGCCAGCAGCCGGGGACAGACCCAAGAGACCCAGTACTTC
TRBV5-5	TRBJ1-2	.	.	CASSLDSYGYTF	TGTGCCAGCAGCTTGGACAGCTATGGCTACACCTTC
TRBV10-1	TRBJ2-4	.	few	CASSESTASKNIQYF	TGCGCCAGCAGTGAGTCCACCGCGTCCAAAAACATTCAGTACTTC
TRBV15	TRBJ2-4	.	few	CATSRDRAQADTILAKNIQYF	TGTGCCACCAGCAGAGATCGGGCGCAAGCGGATACTATACTAGCCAAAAACATTCAGTACTTC
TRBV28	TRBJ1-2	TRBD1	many	CASSPNRGGYTF	TGTGCCAGCAGTCCAAACAGGGGTGGCTACACCTTC
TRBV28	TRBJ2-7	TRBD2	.	CASSSGLAGAGEQYF	TGTGCCAGCAGTTCGGGACTAGCGGGGGCAGGGGAGCAGTACTTC
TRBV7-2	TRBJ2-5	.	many	CASSFSETQYF	TGTGCCAGCAGCTTCTCAGAGACCCAGTACTTC
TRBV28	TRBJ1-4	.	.	CASSSPFRLGEKLFF	TGTGCCAGCAGCTCCCCTTTCCGGCTAGGCGAAAAACTGTTTTTT
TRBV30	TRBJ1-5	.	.	CAWSVLQQNQPQHF	TGTGCCTGGAGTGTTTTACAACAGAATCAGCCCCAGCATTTT
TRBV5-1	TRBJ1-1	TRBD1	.	CASSLGTGDTEAFF	TGCGCCAGCAGCTTGGGCACAGGGGACACTGAAGCTTTCTTT
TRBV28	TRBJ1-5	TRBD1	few	CASRWGQGGNQPQHF	TGTGCCAGCAGATGGGGACAGGGAGGTAATCAGCCCCAGCATTTT
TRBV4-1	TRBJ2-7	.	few	CASSNRGTSASYEQYF	TGCGCCAGCAGCAATAGAGGGACATCAGCCTCCTACGAGCAGTACTTC
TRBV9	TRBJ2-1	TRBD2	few	CASSPGTSGGGEQFF	TGTGCCAGCAGCCCCGGGACTAGCGGGGGTGGGGAGCAGTTCTTC
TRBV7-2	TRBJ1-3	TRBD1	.	CASSLGQGDSGNTIYF	TGTGCCAGCAGCTTAGGACAGGGGGATTCTGGAAACACCATATATTTT
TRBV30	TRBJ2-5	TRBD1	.	CAWSDLRTGQETQYF	TGTGCCTGGAGTGATCTCCGGACAGGGCAAGAGACCCAGTACTTC
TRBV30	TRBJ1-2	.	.	CAWSVRGSGGYTF	TGTGCCTGGAGTGTACGAGGAAGTGGTGGCTACACCTTC
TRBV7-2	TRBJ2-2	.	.	CASSPQTAANTGELFF	TGTGCCAGCAGTCCTCAGACTGCGGCGAACACCGGGGAGCTGTTTTTT
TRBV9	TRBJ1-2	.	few	CASSVVQGRGGGYTF	TGTGCCAGCAGCGTAGTTCAGGGCAGGGGCGGGGGCTACACCTTC
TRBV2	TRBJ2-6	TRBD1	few	CASSDPTGVGANVLTF	TGTGCCAGCAGTGACCCAACAGGGGTTGGGGCCAACGTCCTGACTTTC
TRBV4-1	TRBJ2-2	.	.	CASSQDRRGWTGELFF	TGCGCCAGCAGCCAAGATCGCCGGGGATGGACCGGGGAGCTGTTTTTT
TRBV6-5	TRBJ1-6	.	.	CASSYENSPLHF	TGTGCCAGCAGTTACGAGAATTCACCCCTCCACTTT
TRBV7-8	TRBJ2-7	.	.	CASSRRQTAVKQYF	TGTGCCAGCAGCAGGAGGCAGACCGCTGTGAAGCAGTACTTC
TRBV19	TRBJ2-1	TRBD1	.	CASSIAAGTGGMNEQFF	TGTGCCAGTAGTATAGCGGCAGGGACAGGGGGTATGAATGAGCAGTTCTTC
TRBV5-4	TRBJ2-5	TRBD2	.	CASSLKLAGIETQYF	TGTGCCAGCAGCTTAAAACTAGCGGGGATCGAGACCCAGTACTTC
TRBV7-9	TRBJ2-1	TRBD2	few	CASSTTRRASGNEQFF	TGTGCCAGCAGCACAACCCGTCGGGCTAGCGGGAATGAGCAGTTCTTC
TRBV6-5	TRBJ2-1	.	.	CASSYRGARNEQFF	TGTGCCAGCAGTTACAGGGGCGCTAGGAATGAGCAGTTCTTC
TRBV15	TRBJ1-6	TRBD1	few	CATSREGDSRGNSPLHF	TGTGCCACCAGCAGAGAAGGGGACAGTCGGGGGAATTCACCCCTCCACTTT
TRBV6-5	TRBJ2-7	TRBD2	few	CASSLTSGSAYEQYF	TGTGCCAGCAGTCTTACTAGCGGGAGCGCCTACGAGCAGTACTTC
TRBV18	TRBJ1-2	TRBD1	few	CASSLTKNRDRDGYTF	TGTGCCAGCTCACTAACAAAAAACCGGGACAGGGATGGCTACACCTTC
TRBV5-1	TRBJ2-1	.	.	CASSGGGTSYNEQFF	TGCGCCAGCAGCGGGGGGGGGACATCCTACAATGAGCAGTTCTTC
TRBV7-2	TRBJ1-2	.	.	CASGGYYGYTF	TGTGCTAGCGGAGGGTACTATGGCTACACCTTC
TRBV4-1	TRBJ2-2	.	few	CASSPSGRLYTGELFF	TGCGCCAGCAGCCCCTCAGGGCGGTTATACACCGGGGAGCTGTTTTTT
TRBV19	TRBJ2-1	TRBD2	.	CASSSRVGLVRFF	TGTGCCAGTAGCTCCCGGGTTGGACTAGTACGTTTCTTC
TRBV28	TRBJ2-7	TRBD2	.	CASSFGGSGSYYEQYF	TGTGCCAGCAGTTTCGGCGGGAGTGGGTCATACTACGAGCAGTACTTC
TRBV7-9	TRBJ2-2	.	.	CASSSTKDTGELFF	TGTGCCAGCAGCTCCACTAAGGACACCGGGGAGCTGTTTTTT
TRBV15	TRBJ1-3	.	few	CATSKTGSGNTIYF	TGTGCCACCAGCAAGACAGGCTCTGGAAACACCATATATTTT
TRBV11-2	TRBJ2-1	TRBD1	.	CASSLQGASYNEQFF	TGTGCCAGCAGCTTACAGGGGGCCTCCTACAATGAGCAGTTCTTC
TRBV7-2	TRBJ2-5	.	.	CASSSILATQYF	TGTGCCAGCAGCTCGATCCTAGCGACCCAGTACTTC
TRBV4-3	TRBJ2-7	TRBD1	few	CASSQGGTGGYEQYF	TGCGCCAGCAGCCAGGGCGGGACAGGCGGGTACGAGCAGTACTTC
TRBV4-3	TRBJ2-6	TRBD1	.	CASSQVGTGASGANVLTF	TGCGCCAGCAGCCAAGTCGGGACAGGGGCCTCTGGGGCCAACGTCCTGACTTTC
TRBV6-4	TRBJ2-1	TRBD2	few	CASSLGAGGGTYNEQFF	TGTGCCAGCAGTTTAGGAGCGGGGGGCGGGACATACAATGAGCAGTTCTTC
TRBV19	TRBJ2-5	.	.	CASSMGVAVAETQYF	TGTGCCAGTAGTATGGGAGTAGCGGTAGCAGAGACCCAGTACTTC
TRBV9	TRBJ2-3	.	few	CASSPRLRVGTDTQYF	TGTGCCAGCAGCCCCCGGTTGAGGGTCGGTACAGATACGCAGTATTTT
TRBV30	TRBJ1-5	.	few	CAWSVQRGQDYNQPQHF	TGTGCCTGGAGTGTACAGCGGGGACAAGACTATAATCAGCCCCAGCATTTT
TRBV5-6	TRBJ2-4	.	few	CASSLGTRDNIQYF	TGTGCCAGCAGCTTGGGGACGCGGGATAACATTCAGTACTTC
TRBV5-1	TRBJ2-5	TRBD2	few	CASSPRTSPEETQYF	TGCGCCAGCAGCCCCAGGACTAGCCCGGAAGAGACCCAGTACTTC
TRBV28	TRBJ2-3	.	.	CASSLPPFNSATQYF	TGTGCCAGCAGTTTACCCCCCTTCAACTCCGCTACGCAGTATTTT
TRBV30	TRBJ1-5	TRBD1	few	CAWKGQGDHQPQHF	TGTGCCTGGAAGGGACAGGGGGATCATCAGCCCCAGCATTTT
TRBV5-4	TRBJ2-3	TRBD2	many	CASSPREGDTQYF	TGTGCCAGCAGCCCCCGGGAGGGAGATACGCAGTATTTT
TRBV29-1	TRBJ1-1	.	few	CSVVPGSEAFF	TGCAGCGTTGTTCCGGGGTCTGAAGCTTTCTTT